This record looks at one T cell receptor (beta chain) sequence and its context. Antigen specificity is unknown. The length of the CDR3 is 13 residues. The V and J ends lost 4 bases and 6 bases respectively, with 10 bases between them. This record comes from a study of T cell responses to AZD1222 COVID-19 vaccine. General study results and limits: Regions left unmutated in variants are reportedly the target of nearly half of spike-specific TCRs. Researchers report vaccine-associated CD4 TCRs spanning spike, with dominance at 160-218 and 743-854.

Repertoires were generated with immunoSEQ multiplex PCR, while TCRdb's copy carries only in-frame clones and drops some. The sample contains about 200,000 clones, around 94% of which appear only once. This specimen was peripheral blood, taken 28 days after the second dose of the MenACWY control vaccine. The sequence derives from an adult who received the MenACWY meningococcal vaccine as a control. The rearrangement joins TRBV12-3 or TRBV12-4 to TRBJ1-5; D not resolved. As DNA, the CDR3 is TGTGCCAGCAGTTCCCGGGAAATTCAGCCCCAGCATTTT. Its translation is CASSSREIQPQHF.